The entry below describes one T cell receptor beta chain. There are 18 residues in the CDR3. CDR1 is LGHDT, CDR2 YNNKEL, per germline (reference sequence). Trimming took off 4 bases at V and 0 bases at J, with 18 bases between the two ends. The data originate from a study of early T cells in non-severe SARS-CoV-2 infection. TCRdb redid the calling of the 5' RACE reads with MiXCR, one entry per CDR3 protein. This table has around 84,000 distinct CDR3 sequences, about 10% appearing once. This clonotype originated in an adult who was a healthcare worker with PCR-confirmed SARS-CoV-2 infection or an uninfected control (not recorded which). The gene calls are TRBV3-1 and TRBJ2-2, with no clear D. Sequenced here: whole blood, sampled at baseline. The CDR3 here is CASSPLPAVAPNTGELFF. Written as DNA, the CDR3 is TGTGCCAGCAGCCCCCTCCCGGCGGTGGCCCCGAACACCGGGGAGCTGTTTTTT.